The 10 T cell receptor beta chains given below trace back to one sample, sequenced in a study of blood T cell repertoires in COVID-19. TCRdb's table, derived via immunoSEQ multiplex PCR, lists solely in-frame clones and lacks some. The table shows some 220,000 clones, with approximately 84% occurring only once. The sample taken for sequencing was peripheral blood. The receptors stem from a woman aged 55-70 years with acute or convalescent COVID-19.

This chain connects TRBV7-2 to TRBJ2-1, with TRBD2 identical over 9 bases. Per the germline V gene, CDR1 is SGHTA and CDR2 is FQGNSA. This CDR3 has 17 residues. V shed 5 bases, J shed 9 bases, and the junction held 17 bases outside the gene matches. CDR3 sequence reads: CASSPGRGGAAVSEQFF. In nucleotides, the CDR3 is TGTGCCAGCAGCCCAGGCCGCGGGGGGGCCGCAGTGAGTGAGCAGTTCTTC.

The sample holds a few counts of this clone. The CDR3 DNA reads TGTGCCAGTAGGGGGGGGACCTACGAGCAGTACTTC. It yields the protein CASRGGTYEQYF. The chain joins TRBV19 to TRBJ2-7; TRBD2 matches 7 bases. The V gene end was trimmed by 6 bases and the J gene end by 2 bases; junction bases not matched to a gene: 1. CDR1 LNHDA and CDR2 SQIVND come from the germline V gene (reference sequence). The CDR3 spans 12 residues.

CDR3: CASSRKQGIGFGTGNTIYF. DNA for the CDR3: TGTGCCAGCAGTCGTAAACAGGGTATTGGGTTCGGAACTGGAAACACCATATATTTT. The chain combines TRBV13 with TRBJ1-3; D is possibly TRBD1 (6 bases). Germline CDR1 is PRHDT and CDR2 is FYEKMQ (reference sequence). The CDR3 has 19 amino acids. Trimming shortened V by 6 bases and J by 2 bases, and 26 bases separated the two germline ends.

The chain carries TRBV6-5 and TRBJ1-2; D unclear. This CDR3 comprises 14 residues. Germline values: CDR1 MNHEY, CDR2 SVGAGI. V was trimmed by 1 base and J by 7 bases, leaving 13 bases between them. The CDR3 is CASSYYERSGGYTF. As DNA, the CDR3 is TGTGCCAGCAGTTACTACGAGAGATCGGGTGGCTACACCTTC.

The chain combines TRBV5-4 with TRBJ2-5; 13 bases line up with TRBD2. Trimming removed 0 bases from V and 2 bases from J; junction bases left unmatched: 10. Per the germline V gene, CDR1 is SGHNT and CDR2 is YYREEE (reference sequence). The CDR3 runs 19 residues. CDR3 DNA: TGTGCCAGCAGCTTGGGAACTAGCGGGGGGGGTTTAGGGCAAGAGACCCAGTACTTC. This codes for CASSLGTSGGGLGQETQYF.

CDR3 protein: CASSPMGDNRLGEQFF. In DNA, the CDR3 is TGTGCCAGCTCACCGATGGGGGACAACAGATTGGGTGAGCAGTTCTTC. This rearrangement joins TRBV18 to TRBJ2-1; TRBD1 is a possible D gene (6 bases). V lost 3 bases and J 9 bases, leaving 21 bases between the germline ends. The CDR3 covers 16 residues. CDR1 KGHSH and CDR2 LQKENI come from the germline V gene. Based on the CDR3 plus reference TRBV18 and TRBJ2-1, the full variable domain is NAGVMQNPRHLVRRRGQEARLRCSPMKGHSHVYWYRQLPEEGLKFMVYLQKENIIDESGMPKERFSAEFPKEGPSILRIQQVVRGDSAAYFCASSPMGDNRLGEQFFGPGTRLTVL.

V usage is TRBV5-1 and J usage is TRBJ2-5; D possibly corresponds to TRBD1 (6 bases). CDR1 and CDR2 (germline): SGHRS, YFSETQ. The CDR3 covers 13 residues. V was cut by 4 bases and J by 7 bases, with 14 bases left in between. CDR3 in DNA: TGCGCCAGCAGCATAGGAAGGGGGTGGACCCAGTACTTC. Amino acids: CASSIGRGWTQYF.

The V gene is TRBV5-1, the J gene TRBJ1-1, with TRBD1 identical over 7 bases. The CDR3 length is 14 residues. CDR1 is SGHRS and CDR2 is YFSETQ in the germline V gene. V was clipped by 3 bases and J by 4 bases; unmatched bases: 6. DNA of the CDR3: TGCGCCAGCAGCTCAACGACAGGGCGCACTGAAGCTTTCTTT. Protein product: CASSSTTGRTEAFF.

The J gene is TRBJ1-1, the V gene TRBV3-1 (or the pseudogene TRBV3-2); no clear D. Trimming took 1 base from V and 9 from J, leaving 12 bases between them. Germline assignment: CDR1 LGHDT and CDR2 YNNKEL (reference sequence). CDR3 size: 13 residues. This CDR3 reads CASSQARSVKAFF. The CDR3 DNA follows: TGTGCCAGCAGCCAAGCCAGAAGCGTAAAAGCTTTCTTT.

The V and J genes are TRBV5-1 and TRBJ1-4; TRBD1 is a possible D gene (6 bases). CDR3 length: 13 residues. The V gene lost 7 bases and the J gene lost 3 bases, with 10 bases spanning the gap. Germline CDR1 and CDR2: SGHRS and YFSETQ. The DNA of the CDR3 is TGCGCCAGCGGGCAGGGGTCTAATGAAAAACTGTTTTTT. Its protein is CASGQGSNEKLFF.